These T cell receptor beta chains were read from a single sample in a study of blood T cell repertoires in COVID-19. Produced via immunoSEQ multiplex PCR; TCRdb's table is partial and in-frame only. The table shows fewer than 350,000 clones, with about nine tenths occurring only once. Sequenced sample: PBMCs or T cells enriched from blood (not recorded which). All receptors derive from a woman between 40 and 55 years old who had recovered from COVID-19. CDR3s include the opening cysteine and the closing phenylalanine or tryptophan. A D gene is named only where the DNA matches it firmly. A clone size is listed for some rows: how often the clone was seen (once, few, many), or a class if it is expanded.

CDR3 DNA: TGTGCCTTGTGGGCAGGGAACACAGATACGCAGTATTTT; CDR3 protein: CALWAGNTDTQYF; V gene: TRBV6-5; J gene: TRBJ2-3; clone size: -; D gene: -
CDR3 DNA: TGTGCCAGCAGCCAATCACAGGGCTACTATGGCTACACCTTC; CDR3 protein: CASSQSQGYYGYTF; V gene: TRBV11-3; J gene: TRBJ1-2; clone size: -; D gene: -
CDR3 DNA: TGTGCCAGCAGGGAACGGCGGACTAGCGGGAGGCAAACGAGCTCCTACAATGAGCAGTTCTTC; CDR3 protein: CASRERRTSGRQTSSYNEQFF; V gene: TRBV2; J gene: TRBJ2-1; clone size: once; D gene: TRBD2
CDR3 DNA: TGTGCCAGCAGCCCCTGGACTAGCGGGGGGACCCCTGAGCAGTACTTC; CDR3 protein: CASSPWTSGGTPEQYF; V gene: TRBV7-2; J gene: TRBJ2-7; clone size: -; D gene: TRBD2
CDR3 DNA: TGTGCCAGTCAGGTTGCAGAGACCCAGTACTTC; CDR3 protein: CASQVAETQYF; V gene: TRBV11-2; J gene: TRBJ2-5; clone size: -; D gene: -
CDR3 DNA: TGTGCCAGCAGTTTCTCAAGAGGCGAGCAGTACTTC; CDR3 protein: CASSFSRGEQYF; V gene: TRBV12-3/TRBV12-4; J gene: TRBJ2-7; clone size: -; D gene: -
CDR3 DNA: TGTGCCAGCAGCCAAGTCCTAGCGGGTTACAATGAGCAGTTCTTC; CDR3 protein: CASSQVLAGYNEQFF; V gene: TRBV3-1/TRBV3-2; J gene: TRBJ2-1; clone size: -; D gene: TRBD2
CDR3 DNA: TGCGCCAGCAGCTCCGACAGGGGGGAGTTGGGCACTGAAGCTTTCTTT; CDR3 protein: CASSSDRGELGTEAFF; V gene: TRBV5-1; J gene: TRBJ1-1; clone size: -; D gene: TRBD1
CDR3 DNA: TGTGCCGGCGGTAGGCACCAAGAGACCCAGTACTTC; CDR3 protein: CAGGRHQETQYF; V gene: TRBV28; J gene: TRBJ2-5; clone size: -; D gene: -
CDR3 DNA: TGTGCCAGCAGTTACTCGCGGCTAGCGGGAGCTGTTTGGACCGGGGAGCTGTTTTTT; CDR3 protein: CASSYSRLAGAVWTGELFF; V gene: TRBV6-2/TRBV6-3; J gene: TRBJ2-2; clone size: -; D gene: TRBD2
CDR3 DNA: TGTGCCACCAGTGATTCCGGACAGGGGGTCAATCAGCCCCAGCATTTT; CDR3 protein: CATSDSGQGVNQPQHF; V gene: TRBV24-1; J gene: TRBJ1-5; clone size: -; D gene: TRBD1
CDR3 DNA: TGTGCCAGCCGTCTAGCGGGAGTTACCGGGGAGCTGTTTTTT; CDR3 protein: CASRLAGVTGELFF; V gene: TRBV27; J gene: TRBJ2-2; clone size: once; D gene: TRBD2
CDR3 DNA: TGTGCCATCAGTGAGCCTCCTAACACTGAAGCTTTCTTT; CDR3 protein: CAISEPPNTEAFF; V gene: TRBV10-3; J gene: TRBJ1-1; clone size: -; D gene: -
CDR3 DNA: TGTGCCAGCAGTGAATTGGCAGGGTCTTCAAATGAAAAACTGTTTTTT; CDR3 protein: CASSELAGSSNEKLFF; V gene: TRBV25-1; J gene: TRBJ1-4; clone size: -; D gene: -
CDR3 DNA: TGTGCCAGCAGTGAAGGGGGACAGGGTCATGAAAAACTGTTTTTT; CDR3 protein: CASSEGGQGHEKLFF; V gene: TRBV2; J gene: TRBJ1-4; clone size: -; D gene: TRBD1
CDR3 DNA: TGTGCCAGCAGTTGGTGGGACATTAGCAATCAGCCCCAGCATTTT; CDR3 protein: CASSWWDISNQPQHF; V gene: TRBV28; J gene: TRBJ1-5; clone size: few; D gene: -
CDR3 DNA: TGTGCCAGCAGTTTCAGGGGCAATCAGCCCCAGCATTTT; CDR3 protein: CASSFRGNQPQHF; V gene: TRBV27; J gene: TRBJ1-5; clone size: -; D gene: -
CDR3 DNA: TGTGCCACCAGCAGATTTCAGACAGGGGCTCAGCCCCAGCATTTT; CDR3 protein: CATSRFQTGAQPQHF; V gene: TRBV15; J gene: TRBJ1-5; clone size: -; D gene: TRBD1
CDR3 DNA: TGTGCCAGCAGTCCCGGGACAAACTCCTACGAGCAGTACTTC; CDR3 protein: CASSPGTNSYEQYF; V gene: TRBV27; J gene: TRBJ2-7; clone size: -; D gene: -
CDR3 DNA: TGTGCCAGCAGCCTTGGGACAGATGGTCAGCCCCAGCATTTT; CDR3 protein: CASSLGTDGQPQHF; V gene: TRBV9; J gene: TRBJ1-5; clone size: once; D gene: TRBD1
CDR3 DNA: TGTGCCAGCAGCGTGGGGACTAGATGGAACGAGCAGTACTTC; CDR3 protein: CASSVGTRWNEQYF; V gene: TRBV9; J gene: TRBJ2-7; clone size: -; D gene: TRBD2
CDR3 DNA: TGTGCCAGCAGCCCGCTACAGGGAGCTGGTGGCTACACCTTC; CDR3 protein: CASSPLQGAGGYTF; V gene: TRBV7-2; J gene: TRBJ1-2; clone size: once; D gene: -
CDR3 DNA: TGTGCCAGCAGCCGGGGACAGGTCAATCAGCCCCAGCATTTT; CDR3 protein: CASSRGQVNQPQHF; V gene: TRBV7-2; J gene: TRBJ1-5; clone size: -; D gene: TRBD1
CDR3 DNA: TGCGCCAGCAGCCAACCTCCCGACAGGTTCGATGTTTACGAGCAGTACTTC; CDR3 protein: CASSQPPDRFDVYEQYF; V gene: TRBV4-1; J gene: TRBJ2-7; clone size: -; D gene: -
CDR3 DNA: TGTGCCAGCAGCTTCTCGGCGACAGGGGGCAGCGAGCAGTACTTC; CDR3 protein: CASSFSATGGSEQYF; V gene: TRBV7-3; J gene: TRBJ2-7; clone size: -; D gene: TRBD1
CDR3 DNA: TGCAGCGTTGAATGGCGGTACAATGAGCAGTTCTTC; CDR3 protein: CSVEWRYNEQFF; V gene: TRBV29-1; J gene: TRBJ2-1; clone size: -; D gene: -
CDR3 DNA: TGCGCCAGCAGCCAAGTCACTAGCGCGGTGAACACCGGGGAGCTGTTTTTT; CDR3 protein: CASSQVTSAVNTGELFF; V gene: TRBV4-3; J gene: TRBJ2-2; clone size: -; D gene: TRBD2
CDR3 DNA: TGCGCCAGCAGCTTGGGCAGGGTTGGGAACACTGAAGCTTTCTTT; CDR3 protein: CASSLGRVGNTEAFF; V gene: TRBV5-1; J gene: TRBJ1-1; clone size: -; D gene: -
CDR3 DNA: TGTGCCAGCAGCTTGACAGGGGCCTACGAGCAGTACTTC; CDR3 protein: CASSLTGAYEQYF; V gene: TRBV7-3; J gene: TRBJ2-7; clone size: once; D gene: TRBD1
CDR3 DNA: TGTGCCAGCAGCGGCAGGGGAGTAAGGCAGTATTTT; CDR3 protein: CASSGRGVRQYF; V gene: TRBV7-9; J gene: TRBJ2-3; clone size: -; D gene: -
CDR3 DNA: TGTGCCAGCAGCTTAGCTCGTGGGGGACAGGGGTCCTACGAGCAGTACTTC; CDR3 protein: CASSLARGGQGSYEQYF; V gene: TRBV7-9; J gene: TRBJ2-7; clone size: -; D gene: TRBD1
CDR3 DNA: TGTGCCAGCTGGACAGGGGGCTCCTACGAGCAGTACTTC; CDR3 protein: CASWTGGSYEQYF; V gene: TRBV12-3/TRBV12-4; J gene: TRBJ2-7; clone size: -; D gene: TRBD1
CDR3 DNA: TGTGCCAGCAGCTCCCCGGCCTGGGGGCGAGGGAACTATGGCTACACCTTC; CDR3 protein: CASSSPAWGRGNYGYTF; V gene: TRBV7-8; J gene: TRBJ1-2; clone size: -; D gene: -
CDR3 DNA: TGTGCCAGCAGCTCCGGGACAGTAGGAGAGACCCAGTACTTC; CDR3 protein: CASSSGTVGETQYF; V gene: TRBV5-4; J gene: TRBJ2-5; clone size: -; D gene: TRBD1
CDR3 DNA: TGTGCCAGCAGCCAAGATCTAGTATCCGAGCAGTACTTC; CDR3 protein: CASSQDLVSEQYF; V gene: TRBV14; J gene: TRBJ2-7; clone size: once; D gene: -
CDR3 DNA: TGTGCCAGCAGCTTAGGGAGAACTAGCGGACATACGCAGTATTTT; CDR3 protein: CASSLGRTSGHTQYF; V gene: TRBV7-3; J gene: TRBJ2-3; clone size: -; D gene: TRBD2
CDR3 DNA: TGTGCCAGCAGCTTGGACGGTTCGGGGGACACTGAAGCTTTCTTT; CDR3 protein: CASSLDGSGDTEAFF; V gene: TRBV5-4; J gene: TRBJ1-1; clone size: -; D gene: -
CDR3 DNA: TGTGCCACCAGTGATAGGACACCGAATCAGCCCCAGCATTTT; CDR3 protein: CATSDRTPNQPQHF; V gene: TRBV24-1; J gene: TRBJ1-5; clone size: once; D gene: -
CDR3 DNA: TGTGCCAGTAGCGACACAGGGCTTTCGTTTTACAATGAGCAGTTCTTC; CDR3 protein: CASSDTGLSFYNEQFF; V gene: TRBV19; J gene: TRBJ2-1; clone size: -; D gene: -
CDR3 DNA: TGTGCCAGCTCACCACCCGGGACCCGTGACAGGGGAGCCTACGAGCAGTACTTC; CDR3 protein: CASSPPGTRDRGAYEQYF; V gene: TRBV18; J gene: TRBJ2-7; clone size: -; D gene: TRBD1
CDR3 DNA: TGTGCCAGCAGCCCGGGACTAGCGGGGACAAGGGAGCAGTACTTC; CDR3 protein: CASSPGLAGTREQYF; V gene: TRBV7-6; J gene: TRBJ2-7; clone size: -; D gene: TRBD2
CDR3 DNA: TGTGCCACCAAACAGGCCCTCTTGACCTACGAGCAGTACTTC; CDR3 protein: CATKQALLTYEQYF; V gene: TRBV27; J gene: TRBJ2-7; clone size: -; D gene: -
CDR3 DNA: TGTGCCAGCAGTGAAACTAGCGGGGGGCAAGAGACCCAGTACTTC; CDR3 protein: CASSETSGGQETQYF; V gene: TRBV25-1; J gene: TRBJ2-5; clone size: -; D gene: TRBD2
CDR3 DNA: TGTGCCAGCAGCCTAAGGACAGGGACGAGCTACGAGCAGTACTTC; CDR3 protein: CASSLRTGTSYEQYF; V gene: TRBV5-6; J gene: TRBJ2-7; clone size: -; D gene: TRBD1
CDR3 DNA: TGTGCCAGCAGGATGACAGGGGCCGCCTACGAGCAGTACTTC; CDR3 protein: CASRMTGAAYEQYF; V gene: TRBV28; J gene: TRBJ2-7; clone size: -; D gene: TRBD1
CDR3 DNA: TGTGCCAGCTCACCACCCTTGAGACTAGCAGAGCAGTTCTTC; CDR3 protein: CASSPPLRLAEQFF; V gene: TRBV18; J gene: TRBJ2-1; clone size: -; D gene: TRBD2
CDR3 DNA: TGTGCCAGTAGTATCCGCGGCGGGGGACAGACCCAGTACTTC; CDR3 protein: CASSIRGGGQTQYF; V gene: TRBV19; J gene: TRBJ2-5; clone size: -; D gene: TRBD2